The 28 T cell receptor beta chains below all came from one sample that was sequenced in a study of T cells in localized non-small cell lung cancer. TCRdb keeps only in-frame clones here, not all; method: immunoSEQ multiplex PCR. The repertoire holds approximately 28,000 clones, with 80% to 90% as singletons. The sample here was peripheral blood, taken before any cancer treatment. These receptors all come from a female donor over 55 with stage II squamous cell lung carcinoma.

The chain recombines TRBV19 with TRBJ2-5, with D perhaps TRBD2 (5 bases). Germline V gene lookup returns CDR1 LNHDA and CDR2 SQIVND (reference sequence). The V and J ends lost 1 base and 0 bases respectively, with 6 bases between them. This CDR3 contains 14 residues. Written as DNA, the CDR3 is TGTGCCAGTAGTATAGCGGGGTACCAAGAGACCCAGTACTTC. Its translation: CASSIAGYQETQYF. The entire variable domain, with the rest obtained from reference TRBV19 and TRBJ2-5, is as follows: DGGITQSPKYLFRKEGQNVTLSCEQNLNHDAMYWYRQDPGQGLRLIYYSQIVNDFQKGDIAEGYSVSREKKESFPLTVTSAQKNPTAFYLCASSIAGYQETQYFGPGTRLLVL.

The V gene is TRBV6-6, the J gene TRBJ1-1; D gene ambiguous. V dropped 6 bases and J dropped 3 bases, with 11 bases sitting between them. The length of the CDR3 is 13 residues. In germline, CDR1 is MNHNY, CDR2 SVGAGI (reference sequence). CDR3 in amino acids: CASSYQRYTEAFF. As DNA, the CDR3 is TGTGCCAGCAGCTATCAGAGATACACTGAAGCTTTCTTT.

Comments on this clone: At one boundary the junction diverges from the germline segment, which might be a read error. V gene TRBV28 combines with J gene TRBJ1-2; a possible D gene is TRBD1 (5 bases). Germline V gene sequence: CDR1 MDHEN, CDR2 SYDVKM. The CDR3 spans 10 residues. The CDR3 nucleotides read TGTGCCAGCAGTTCTGGGGGGACGTCGTTT. This sequence encodes CASSSGGTSF.

The chain employs TRBV6-6 and TRBJ2-7; 7 nucleotides match TRBD1. Germline assignment: CDR1 MNHNY and CDR2 SVGAGI (reference sequence). The CDR3 consists of 14 residues. The junction had 7 bases not matched to a gene; V was cut back by 6 bases and J by 2 bases. The CDR3 nucleotides are TGTGCCAGCAGACAGGGGCGGCTAACCTACGAGCAGTACTTC. Residues: CASRQGRLTYEQYF.

This clone was observed a handful of times. The V gene is TRBV5-4, the J gene TRBJ1-1, with D uncertain. CDR1 and CDR2 from the germline V gene are SGHNT and YYREEE (reference sequence). The CDR3 runs 13 residues. With 5 bases removed from V and 1 base from J, the gap between germline ends came to 9 bases. CDR3 region: CASSFTANTEAFF. The CDR3 region has the DNA TGTGCCAGCAGTTTTACAGCGAACACTGAAGCTTTCTTT.

The V call is TRBV29-1, the J call TRBJ1-1, with a tentative D call TRBD1 (6 bases). Germline values: CDR1 SQVTM, CDR2 ANQGSEA. With 7 bases removed from V and 4 bases from J, the gap between germline ends came to 16 bases. This CDR3 is built from 13 residues. The CDR3 sequence is CSALPGAGTEAFF. The CDR3 nucleotides read TGCAGCGCTCTCCCAGGGGCCGGCACTGAAGCTTTCTTT.

The V and J genes are TRBV10-1 and TRBJ2-1, with TRBD2 matching over 9 bases. The junction had 4 bases not matched to a gene; V was cut back by 0 bases and J by 7 bases. The CDR3 is made up of 15 amino acids. CDR1 and CDR2 from the germline V gene are WNHNN and SYGVQD (reference sequence). The chain's CDR3 is CASSESSSGINEQFF. Written as DNA, the CDR3 is TGCGCCAGCAGTGAGTCGTCTAGCGGGATAAATGAGCAGTTCTTC.

V usage is TRBV28 and J usage is TRBJ1-3, with D possibly matching TRBD1 (5 bases). The V and J ends lost 6 bases and 1 base respectively, with 10 bases between them. The CDR3 totals 14 residues. Germline lookup yields CDR1 MDHEN and CDR2 SYDVKM. The CDR3 DNA is TGTGCCAGCAGGGACACTCCGTCTGGAAACACCATATATTTT. This translates into CASRDTPSGNTIYF.

V and J are TRBV5-1 and TRBJ2-2; TRBD2 agrees at 12 bases. With 7 bases clipped from V and 4 bases from J, the junction kept 11 bases outside the gene matches. CDR3 length equals 17 residues. The V gene's germline CDR1 is SGHRS and CDR2 YFSETQ. CDR3 sequence reads: CASLPASGRAGTGELFF. The CDR3 region has the DNA TGCGCCAGCCTCCCGGCTAGCGGGAGGGCCGGCACCGGGGAGCTGTTTTTT. Using reference TRBV5-1 and TRBJ2-2 for the parts outside the CDR3, the full variable domain is KAGVTQTPRYLIKTRGQQVTLSCSPISGHRSVSWYQQTPGQGLQFLFEYFSETQRNKGNFPGRFSGRQFSNSRSEMNVSTLELGDSALYLCASLPASGRAGTGELFFGEGSRLTVL.

V is TRBV28 and J is TRBJ2-3; a weak D match, TRBD2 (6 bases). Germline CDR1 is MDHEN and CDR2 is SYDVKM. Trimming removed 6 bases at V and 3 bases at J, with 10 bases between. The CDR3 runs 13 residues. The CDR3 nucleotides read TGTGCCAGCAGGGCGGGGAGAACAGATACGCAGTATTTT. Its protein product is CASRAGRTDTQYF.

The V and J genes are TRBV5-1 and TRBJ2-3; D call uncertain. This CDR3 spans 15 amino acids. Germline V gene lookup returns CDR1 SGHRS and CDR2 YFSETQ. V lost 2 bases, J lost 0 bases, and 10 bases lay in between. CDR3 DNA: TGCGCCAGCAGCTTTGGTAGGCAAAGCACAGATACGCAGTATTTT. Translating gives CASSFGRQSTDTQYF.

This clone was counted a few times. The chain carries TRBV2 and TRBJ2-7; TRBD1 aligns across 7 bases. Losses at the gene ends were 4 bases for V and 3 bases for J; bases not matched to a gene: 3. The germline V gene encodes CDR1 SNHLY and CDR2 FYNNEI. The CDR3 contains 13 residues. The CDR3 protein is CASSGGQNYEQYF. The CDR3 nucleotides read TGTGCCAGCAGTGGGGGACAGAACTACGAGCAGTACTTC.

This chain links TRBV5-4 with TRBJ2-5, with TRBD1 identical over 9 bases. The J call may be mistaken, given a closer DNA end match to TRBJ2-7. Germline loops: CDR1 SGHNT, CDR2 YYREEE (reference sequence). The CDR3 covers 16 residues. CDR3 in amino acids: CASTRDRELGSYEQYF. CDR3 nucleotide sequence: TGTGCCAGCACACGGGACAGGGAATTGGGATCCTACGAGCAGTACTTC.

The J gene is TRBJ1-4, the V gene TRBV18; no clear D. Germline V gene sequence: CDR1 KGHSH, CDR2 LQKENI. The CDR3 is 16 residues long. V gave up 3 bases and J gave up 8 bases, with 19 bases separating them. Here the CDR3 reads CASSPDQSGYSEKLFF. In nucleotides, the CDR3 is TGTGCCAGCTCACCCGATCAATCAGGATATTCGGAAAAACTGTTTTTT.

The genes are TRBV5-6 and TRBJ1-2; tentatively, D is TRBD1 (5 bases). CDR3 length: 13 amino acids. The V gene's germline CDR1 is SGHDT and CDR2 YYEEEE. The V gene lost 4 bases and the J gene lost 6 bases, with 13 bases spanning the gap. The CDR3 nucleotides read TGTGCCAGCAGCCCCCTTAGGGGTCATGGCTACACCTTC. Amino acid sequence: CASSPLRGHGYTF.

The chain links TRBV11-2 to TRBJ2-3; no clear D gene. CDR3 length: 13 amino acids. The V gene lost 0 bases and the J gene lost 2 bases, with 3 bases spanning the gap. Germline CDR1 SGHAT, CDR2 FQNNGV. This CDR3 is CASSLDVTDTQYF. CDR3 DNA: TGTGCCAGCAGCTTAGACGTCACAGATACGCAGTATTTT.

The gene calls are TRBV15 and TRBJ1-2; the D is unclear. Trimming removed 2 bases from V and 1 base from J, with 14 bases in between. This CDR3 comprises 16 residues. Germline V lookup: CDR1 LNHNV, CDR2 YYDKDF (reference sequence). In nucleotides, the CDR3 is TGTGCCACCAGCAGACCTCCCGCCGGAATTAACTATGGCTACACCTTC. As protein: CATSRPPAGINYGYTF.

The chain couples TRBV5-1 to TRBJ1-1; unclear D gene. V lost 4 bases and J lost 5, with 12 bases in between. CDR1 and CDR2 (germline): SGHRS, YFSETQ. The CDR3 has 13 amino acids. CDR3 sequence reads: CASSAGKMTEAFF. The CDR3 DNA follows: TGCGCCAGCAGCGCGGGGAAGATGACTGAAGCTTTCTTT. Full variable domain (rest looked up from reference TRBV5-1 and TRBJ1-1): KAGVTQTPRYLIKTRGQQVTLSCSPISGHRSVSWYQQTPGQGLQFLFEYFSETQRNKGNFPGRFSGRQFSNSRSEMNVSTLELGDSALYLCASSAGKMTEAFFGQGTRLTVV.

CDR3 bases: TGTGCCAGCAGTCCGACTACGGCTAGCACAGATACGCAGTATTTT. Translated, it gives CASSPTTASTDTQYF. The gene calls are TRBV6-1 and TRBJ2-3, with TRBD2 as a possible D gene (5 bases). The germline V gene has CDR1 MNHNS and CDR2 SASEGT. Trimming removed 5 bases from V and 0 bases from J, with 12 bases in between. This CDR3 contains 15 residues.

Details on this clone: Other DNA sequences of this sample code for an identical CDR3. The chain recombines TRBV7-2 with TRBJ2-7; unclear D gene. Trimming stripped 3 bases from V and 1 base from J, with 16 bases between. The CDR3 has 16 residues. Per the germline V gene, CDR1 is SGHTA and CDR2 is FQGNSA. The CDR3 region is CASSFRMSESSYEQYF. CDR3 nucleotide sequence: TGTGCCAGCAGCTTTCGAATGAGCGAGTCGTCCTACGAGCAGTACTTC.

This clone was detected a few times. The V gene is TRBV9, the J gene TRBJ1-1; D gene uncertain. Looked up from germline, CDR1 is SGDLS and CDR2 is YYNGEE. The CDR3 runs to 12 residues. The V gene lost 1 base and the J gene lost 3 bases, with 4 bases spanning the gap. CDR3 DNA: TGTGCCAGCAGCGTATTAGACACTGAAGCTTTCTTT. Translation gives CASSVLDTEAFF. Supplemented by reference TRBV9 and TRBJ1-1, the full variable domain reads DSGVTQTPKHLITATGQRVTLRCSPRSGDLSVYWYQQSLDQGLQFLIQYYNGEERAKGNILERFSAQQFPDLHSELNLSSLELGDSALYFCASSVLDTEAFFGQGTRLTVV.

The rearrangement uses TRBV19 and TRBJ2-3; 12 bases match TRBD2. The CDR3 is 17 amino acids. The germline V gene has CDR1 LNHDA and CDR2 SQIVND (reference sequence). Trimming cost V 3 bases and J 4 bases; bases outside gene matches: 8. The CDR3 is CASSMRASGGASDTQYF. CDR3 nucleotide sequence: TGTGCCAGTAGTATGAGGGCTAGCGGGGGGGCCTCAGATACGCAGTATTTT.

The chain carries TRBV7-9 and TRBJ1-3; TRBD1 might be the D (6 bases). This CDR3 region has 15 residues. V lost 2 bases, J lost 0 bases, and 8 bases lay in between. Germline V lookup: CDR1 SEHNR, CDR2 FQNEAQ (reference sequence). The CDR3 reads CASSLTGYSGNTIYF. DNA for the CDR3: TGTGCCAGCAGCTTAACAGGGTACTCTGGAAACACCATATATTTT.

Remarks on this clone: The same CDR3 also results from other DNA sequences found in this sample. The rearrangement joins TRBV30 to TRBJ2-7, with 7 bases aligning to TRBD2. Germline values: CDR1 GTSNPN, CDR2 SVGIG (reference sequence). With 1 base clipped from V and 4 bases from J, the junction kept 1 base outside the gene matches. The CDR3 is 12 residues long. CDR3 region: CAWSGEGYEQYF. DNA of the CDR3: TGTGCCTGGAGTGGGGAGGGATACGAGCAGTACTTC.

V and J are TRBV4-3 and TRBJ2-2, with TRBD1 matching 7 bases. Germline trimming cut 3 bases from V and 11 bases from J; bases unmatched to any gene: 6. The CDR3 is 13 amino acids. From germline, CDR1 is LGHNA and CDR2 YSLEER. CDR3: CASSQGDRGELFF. The CDR3 nucleotides are TGCGCCAGCAGCCAGGGGGACAGAGGCGAGCTGTTTTTT.

This chain uses TRBV5-1 with TRBJ1-1; the match to TRBD1 covers 7 bases. CDR1 and CDR2 (germline): SGHRS, YFSETQ. Losses at the gene ends were 0 bases for V and 2 bases for J; bases not matched to a gene: 4. The CDR3 contains 15 residues. This CDR3 reads CASSLGAGGNTEAFF. Here the CDR3 DNA reads TGCGCCAGCAGCTTGGGCGCAGGGGGTAACACTGAAGCTTTCTTT.

The chain combines TRBV6-6 with TRBJ1-1; the D gene is possibly TRBD1 (6 bases). V was trimmed by 8 bases and J by 2 bases, leaving 21 bases between them. The germline gives CDR1 MNHNY, CDR2 SVGAGI (reference sequence). The CDR3 spans 16 residues. The CDR3 coding sequence is TGTGCCAGCGGCAAGGGGGATGGCCTCAGAAACACTGAAGCTTTCTTT. As protein: CASGKGDGLRNTEAFF.

About this clone itself: Germline and junction disagree at one end, which may indicate a read error. V usage is TRBV10-3 and J usage is TRBJ2-1; D not certain. CDR1 ENHRY and CDR2 SYGVKD come from the germline V gene. The CDR3 contains 13 residues. The CDR3 bases are TGTGCCATCGGGCTCCGGTCCTCCAATGAGCAGTTCTTC. Translated: CAIGLRSSNEQFF.